This T cell receptor (beta chain) derives from a study of blood T cell repertoires in COVID-19. Whole-study context: T cells, B-cell-depleted T cells, or PBMCs provided the cDNA or gDNA that served as material.

As handled by the study authors: Scientists estimated how many nucleated cells there were by amplifying reference gene primers. The method was immunoSEQ multiplex PCR; TCRdb's version includes in-frame clones alone and lacks a portion of them. V and J calls and clone size are given by that table; D and trimming were obtained from the DNA. The top ten hold 1% to 1.5% of the sample, which has 150,000 or so clones, approximately 85% seen once. CDR1 and CDR2 (germline): SGHRS, YFSETQ. After removal of 4 bases from V and 4 bases from J, the junction contained 6 bases not matched to a gene. CDR3 size: 15 residues.

Material for sequencing was peripheral blood. The genes are TRBV5-1 and TRBJ1-1; 11 positions agree with TRBD1. The receptor comes from a man in his 60s who had recovered from COVID-19. CDR3: CASSLGQGAGTEAFF. The CDR3 nucleotides read TGCGCCAGCAGCCTAGGACAGGGGGCAGGCACTGAAGCTTTCTTT.